This is a list of T cell receptor beta chains from one sample in a study of graft-versus-host responses after intestinal transplantation. Which antigens these TCRs recognize remains unknown. This table comes from immunoSEQ multiplex PCR, and its TCRdb copy is limited to in-frame clones, with some not included. The data contain 90,000 to 120,000 clones, roughly 90% of them singletons. Source: unstimulated CD4+ T cells sorted from spleen or lymph node cells, taken before intestinal transplant. All receptors come from a human donor who received an intestinal transplant. Both conserved end residues are part of each CDR3. The order of the fields is V gene, J gene, CDR3 length, D gene, clone size, CDR3 DNA, CDR3 protein. The D gene is left open where the match is weak. Clone sizes are given selectively: once, few, many, or a class where the clone is expanded.

v_call: TRBV28
j_call: TRBJ2-1
cdr3_length: 16
d_call: TRBD2
clone_size: .
cdr3_nt: TGTGCCAGCACTCCCATTGCGCAGCGGGATATTAAGGAGCAGTTCTTC
cdr3_aa: CASTPIAQRDIKEQFF

v_call: TRBV7-3
j_call: TRBJ2-5
cdr3_length: 15
d_call: TRBD2
clone_size: .
cdr3_nt: TGTGCCAGCAGCCGGACTAGCGGACTCCAAGAGACCCAGTACTTC
cdr3_aa: CASSRTSGLQETQYF

v_call: TRBV5-1
j_call: TRBJ2-1
cdr3_length: 15
d_call: .
clone_size: .
cdr3_nt: TGCGCCAGCAGCTTGGCTCCTGGGGGACACAATGAGCAGTTCTTC
cdr3_aa: CASSLAPGGHNEQFF

v_call: TRBV5-1
j_call: TRBJ1-5
cdr3_length: 14
d_call: TRBD1
clone_size: .
cdr3_nt: TGCGCCAGCAGCTGGGATGGACAGGTTCAGCCCCAGCATTTT
cdr3_aa: CASSWDGQVQPQHF

v_call: TRBV7-2
j_call: TRBJ1-2
cdr3_length: 15
d_call: TRBD1
clone_size: .
cdr3_nt: TGTGCCAGCAGCTTATCGGGACAGGGGGCGGACGGCTACACCTTC
cdr3_aa: CASSLSGQGADGYTF

v_call: TRBV12-5
j_call: TRBJ2-5
cdr3_length: 14
d_call: .
clone_size: .
cdr3_nt: TGTGCTAGTGGCCGGGATCTAGGATTAGAGACCCAGTACTTC
cdr3_aa: CASGRDLGLETQYF

v_call: TRBV7-2
j_call: TRBJ1-3
cdr3_length: 16
d_call: TRBD1
clone_size: .
cdr3_nt: TGTGCCAGCAGCGCAGAACAGGGGGCAAGGGGAAACACCATATATTTT
cdr3_aa: CASSAEQGARGNTIYF

v_call: TRBV7-3
j_call: TRBJ2-7
cdr3_length: 13
d_call: TRBD1
clone_size: .
cdr3_nt: TGTGCCAGCAGCCAAAACAGGGGCGGAGAGCAGTACTTC
cdr3_aa: CASSQNRGGEQYF

v_call: TRBV5-1
j_call: TRBJ1-6
cdr3_length: 13
d_call: .
clone_size: once
cdr3_nt: TGCGCCAGCAGCTTGGATGGTAATTCACCCCTCCACTTT
cdr3_aa: CASSLDGNSPLHF

v_call: TRBV9
j_call: TRBJ2-1
cdr3_length: 17
d_call: TRBD2
clone_size: .
cdr3_nt: TGTGCCAGCAGCGTAGTGGGGGGTAGCGGGATGGGCAATGAGCAGTTCTTC
cdr3_aa: CASSVVGGSGMGNEQFF

v_call: TRBV6-5
j_call: TRBJ1-1
cdr3_length: 13
d_call: .
clone_size: .
cdr3_nt: TGTGCCAGCAGTTACTCCCGGGGTACTGAAGCTTTCTTT
cdr3_aa: CASSYSRGTEAFF

v_call: TRBV18
j_call: TRBJ1-6
cdr3_length: 14
d_call: .
clone_size: .
cdr3_nt: TGTGCCAGCTCACCCCCGCTCCTTGATTCACCCCTCCACTTT
cdr3_aa: CASSPPLLDSPLHF

v_call: TRBV30
j_call: TRBJ2-3
cdr3_length: 13
d_call: .
clone_size: .
cdr3_nt: TGTGCCTGGAGAACCTTTCCCCGAGATACGCAGTATTTT
cdr3_aa: CAWRTFPRDTQYF

v_call: TRBV7-9
j_call: TRBJ2-2
cdr3_length: 14
d_call: .
clone_size: once
cdr3_nt: TGTGCCAGCAGCCCGGGTCAGTGGACCGGGGAGCTGTTTTTT
cdr3_aa: CASSPGQWTGELFF

v_call: TRBV2
j_call: TRBJ1-5
cdr3_length: 15
d_call: .
clone_size: .
cdr3_nt: TGTGCCAGCAGTGATGGAACGGCCAGGAATCAGCCCCAGCATTTT
cdr3_aa: CASSDGTARNQPQHF

v_call: TRBV5-3
j_call: TRBJ2-1
cdr3_length: 18
d_call: TRBD2
clone_size: .
cdr3_nt: TGTGCCAGAAGCCACCGGACTAGCGGGGCGAGCTCCTACAATGAGCAGTTCTTC
cdr3_aa: CARSHRTSGASSYNEQFF

v_call: TRBV15
j_call: TRBJ2-2
cdr3_length: 16
d_call: TRBD1
clone_size: .
cdr3_nt: TGTGCCACCAGCAGCAGCCGGGACAGGGTGGCCGGGGAGCTGTTTTTT
cdr3_aa: CATSSSRDRVAGELFF

v_call: TRBV5-1
j_call: TRBJ1-2
cdr3_length: 17
d_call: .
clone_size: .
cdr3_nt: TGCGCCAGCAGCACACTAGGCCCCAGGGTAGCTAACTATGGCTACACCTTC
cdr3_aa: CASSTLGPRVANYGYTF

v_call: TRBV14
j_call: TRBJ1-3
cdr3_length: 18
d_call: .
clone_size: .
cdr3_nt: TGTGCCAGCAGCCAACACAGGGATGGAACTCGACGGGGAAACACCATATATTTT
cdr3_aa: CASSQHRDGTRRGNTIYF

v_call: TRBV7-6
j_call: TRBJ2-7
cdr3_length: 12
d_call: .
clone_size: .
cdr3_nt: TGTGCCAGCAGCTTACTCGGTGGCGAGCAGTACTTC
cdr3_aa: CASSLLGGEQYF

v_call: TRBV2
j_call: TRBJ2-1
cdr3_length: 16
d_call: TRBD2
clone_size: .
cdr3_nt: TGTGCCAGCAGGCCTTTGCTACTAGCGGGAGGCAATGAGCAGTTCTTC
cdr3_aa: CASRPLLLAGGNEQFF

v_call: TRBV5-1
j_call: TRBJ1-4
cdr3_length: 15
d_call: .
clone_size: .
cdr3_nt: TGCGCCAGCAGCTTACGTCGGCAGGGCCATGAAAAACTGTTTTTT
cdr3_aa: CASSLRRQGHEKLFF

v_call: TRBV5-4
j_call: TRBJ2-2
cdr3_length: 19
d_call: .
clone_size: .
cdr3_nt: TGTGCCAGCAGCTTGGGGCGAGGGGCGGGGGCGACGAACACCGGGGAGCTGTTTTTT
cdr3_aa: CASSLGRGAGATNTGELFF

v_call: TRBV10-3
j_call: TRBJ2-7
cdr3_length: 14
d_call: .
clone_size: .
cdr3_nt: TGTGCCATCAGTGAGGGGGTCCCCTCCTACGAGCAGTACTTC
cdr3_aa: CAISEGVPSYEQYF

v_call: TRBV5-6
j_call: TRBJ2-7
cdr3_length: 13
d_call: TRBD1
clone_size: few
cdr3_nt: TGTGCCAGCAGCTTGGTGACAGGGAACGAGCAGTACTTC
cdr3_aa: CASSLVTGNEQYF

v_call: TRBV27
j_call: TRBJ2-1
cdr3_length: 12
d_call: .
clone_size: .
cdr3_nt: TGTGCCAGCAGTCCTCGGTACAATGAGCAGTTCTTC
cdr3_aa: CASSPRYNEQFF

v_call: TRBV5-6
j_call: TRBJ2-3
cdr3_length: 14
d_call: TRBD2
clone_size: few
cdr3_nt: TGTGCCAGCAGCGCCGGGACTATCACAGATACGCAGTATTTT
cdr3_aa: CASSAGTITDTQYF

v_call: TRBV2
j_call: TRBJ2-6
cdr3_length: 17
d_call: .
clone_size: .
cdr3_nt: TGTGCCAGCAGCCTGCGCGGGGATCACTCTGGGGCCAACGTCCTGACTTTC
cdr3_aa: CASSLRGDHSGANVLTF

v_call: TRBV5-5
j_call: TRBJ2-6
cdr3_length: 15
d_call: .
clone_size: .
cdr3_nt: TGTGCCAGCAGCTTGGAAGGGTTCGGGGCCAACGTCCTGACTTTC
cdr3_aa: CASSLEGFGANVLTF

v_call: TRBV5-4
j_call: TRBJ1-2
cdr3_length: 15
d_call: .
clone_size: .
cdr3_nt: TGTGCCAGCAGCTTGGAGGCCAGAGCTAACTATGGCTACACCTTC
cdr3_aa: CASSLEARANYGYTF

v_call: TRBV5-6
j_call: TRBJ1-5
cdr3_length: 15
d_call: .
clone_size: .
cdr3_nt: TGTGCCAGCAGCTTTACAGGGTTCGGCAATCAGCCCCAGCATTTT
cdr3_aa: CASSFTGFGNQPQHF

v_call: TRBV5-1
j_call: TRBJ2-1
cdr3_length: 15
d_call: .
clone_size: .
cdr3_nt: TGCGCCAGCAGCTTGGCCGGCGGGGAATACAATGAGCAGTTCTTC
cdr3_aa: CASSLAGGEYNEQFF

v_call: TRBV28
j_call: TRBJ1-2
cdr3_length: 14
d_call: TRBD1
clone_size: .
cdr3_nt: TGTGCCAGCAGTTCCTCGACAGGGGGACGGGGCTACACCTTC
cdr3_aa: CASSSSTGGRGYTF

v_call: TRBV7-2
j_call: TRBJ2-7
cdr3_length: 15
d_call: TRBD1
clone_size: .
cdr3_nt: TGTGCCAGCAGCTTCGACAGGGGGCATAGTTACGAGCAGTACTTC
cdr3_aa: CASSFDRGHSYEQYF

v_call: TRBV5-4
j_call: TRBJ2-7
cdr3_length: 13
d_call: TRBD1
clone_size: .
cdr3_nt: TGTGCCAGCAGCTTGTCTTGGACAGGGCAGCAGTACTTC
cdr3_aa: CASSLSWTGQQYF

v_call: TRBV29-1
j_call: TRBJ2-3
cdr3_length: 16
d_call: TRBD2
clone_size: .
cdr3_nt: TGCAGCGTTGGATCGGCGGGAGGGAGGAGCACAGATACGCAGTATTTT
cdr3_aa: CSVGSAGGRSTDTQYF

v_call: TRBV6-4
j_call: TRBJ2-7
cdr3_length: 13
d_call: .
clone_size: .
cdr3_nt: TGTGCCAGCACAGGTCGGGGCTCCTACGAGCAGTACTTC
cdr3_aa: CASTGRGSYEQYF

v_call: TRBV23-1
j_call: TRBJ2-1
cdr3_length: 15
d_call: .
clone_size: .
cdr3_nt: TGCGCCAGCAGTCGGGCCGGGATCTCCTACAATGAGCAGTTCTTC
cdr3_aa: CASSRAGISYNEQFF

v_call: TRBV10-2
j_call: TRBJ1-6
cdr3_length: 16
d_call: TRBD1
clone_size: .
cdr3_nt: TGCGCCAGCAGTGAGGGAACCGGGACAGGGGACTCACCCCTCCACTTT
cdr3_aa: CASSEGTGTGDSPLHF

v_call: TRBV10-3
j_call: TRBJ1-1
cdr3_length: 11
d_call: .
clone_size: .
cdr3_nt: TGTGCCATCAGTGGGTACACTGAAGCTTTCTTT
cdr3_aa: CAISGYTEAFF

v_call: TRBV6-4
j_call: TRBJ2-3
cdr3_length: 16
d_call: TRBD2
clone_size: .
cdr3_nt: TGTGCCAGCCCCGGGACTAGCGGGGATTACACAGATACGCAGTATTTT
cdr3_aa: CASPGTSGDYTDTQYF

v_call: TRBV25-1
j_call: TRBJ1-1
cdr3_length: 13
d_call: .
clone_size: .
cdr3_nt: TGTGCCAGCAGTGGATTCGGACACACTGAAGCTTTCTTT
cdr3_aa: CASSGFGHTEAFF

v_call: TRBV7-9
j_call: TRBJ1-5
cdr3_length: 15
d_call: .
clone_size: .
cdr3_nt: TGTGCCAGCAGCTTCGAAGTAGGCCCCGGGGCACCCCAGCATTTT
cdr3_aa: CASSFEVGPGAPQHF

v_call: TRBV7-2
j_call: TRBJ2-2
cdr3_length: 13
d_call: TRBD2
clone_size: .
cdr3_nt: TGTGCCAGCAGCCCCAGACTAGCGGTTGAGCTGTTTTTT
cdr3_aa: CASSPRLAVELFF

v_call: TRBV5-5
j_call: TRBJ2-5
cdr3_length: 18
d_call: TRBD2
clone_size: few
cdr3_nt: TGTGCCAGCAGCTTGTATATAACTAGCGGGGGGGCCTTAGAGACCCAGTACTTC
cdr3_aa: CASSLYITSGGALETQYF

v_call: TRBV7-6
j_call: TRBJ1-4
cdr3_length: 16
d_call: TRBD1
clone_size: .
cdr3_nt: TGTGCCAGCAGCTTAGCAGGACAGGGCTATAATGAAAAACTGTTTTTT
cdr3_aa: CASSLAGQGYNEKLFF

v_call: TRBV18
j_call: TRBJ2-6
cdr3_length: 18
d_call: TRBD2
clone_size: .
cdr3_nt: TGTGCCAGCTCACGGGTTAGCGGGAGGTCCCCTGGGGCCAACGTCCTGACTTTC
cdr3_aa: CASSRVSGRSPGANVLTF

v_call: TRBV5-4
j_call: TRBJ2-5
cdr3_length: 14
d_call: .
clone_size: .
cdr3_nt: TGTGCCAGCAGCTTGGTCGGGGTGGGAGAGACCCAGTACTTC
cdr3_aa: CASSLVGVGETQYF

v_call: TRBV7-3
j_call: TRBJ2-4
cdr3_length: 17
d_call: TRBD1
clone_size: .
cdr3_nt: TGTGCCAGCAGCTTAAGGGGGACAGGTGGGGTCAAAAACATTCAGTACTTC
cdr3_aa: CASSLRGTGGVKNIQYF

v_call: TRBV12-5
j_call: TRBJ1-6
cdr3_length: 13
d_call: .
clone_size: .
cdr3_nt: TGTGCTAGTGGTTTAAAAGGAAATTCACCCCTCCACTTT
cdr3_aa: CASGLKGNSPLHF

v_call: TRBV10-3
j_call: TRBJ2-3
cdr3_length: 15
d_call: TRBD2
clone_size: .
cdr3_nt: TGTGCCATCAAAGGACTAGCGGGAGGGTCAGATACGCAGTATTTT
cdr3_aa: CAIKGLAGGSDTQYF

v_call: TRBV29-1
j_call: TRBJ2-7
cdr3_length: 14
d_call: TRBD2
clone_size: .
cdr3_nt: TGCAGCGTTGACCTTAGCGGGAGTTCTTACGAGCAGTACTTC
cdr3_aa: CSVDLSGSSYEQYF

v_call: TRBV6-1
j_call: TRBJ2-1
cdr3_length: 18
d_call: TRBD2
clone_size: .
cdr3_nt: TGTGCCAGCAGTGAAGAAGGACTAGCGGTAAGCTCCTACAATGAGCAGTTCTTC
cdr3_aa: CASSEEGLAVSSYNEQFF

v_call: TRBV29-1
j_call: TRBJ2-5
cdr3_length: 12
d_call: .
clone_size: .
cdr3_nt: TGCAGCGTTGAGGACCGTTCGGAGACCCAGTACTTC
cdr3_aa: CSVEDRSETQYF

v_call: TRBV9
j_call: TRBJ2-7
cdr3_length: 13
d_call: TRBD1
clone_size: .
cdr3_nt: TGTGCCAGCAGCCAGGACAGGGGGAACGAGCAGTACTTC
cdr3_aa: CASSQDRGNEQYF

v_call: TRBV18
j_call: TRBJ2-3
cdr3_length: 15
d_call: .
clone_size: .
cdr3_nt: TGTGCCAGCTCACCCCGTCCGGGAAACACAGATACGCAGTATTTT
cdr3_aa: CASSPRPGNTDTQYF

v_call: TRBV4-1
j_call: TRBJ2-1
cdr3_length: 17
d_call: .
clone_size: .
cdr3_nt: TGCGCCAGCAGCCTCTTCCCGGGGTTGGGGGCATACAATGAGCAGTTCTTC
cdr3_aa: CASSLFPGLGAYNEQFF

v_call: TRBV11-1
j_call: TRBJ2-5
cdr3_length: 13
d_call: .
clone_size: .
cdr3_nt: TGTGCCAGCAGCTTAGGGTTTGGGGAGACCCAGTACTTC
cdr3_aa: CASSLGFGETQYF

v_call: TRBV5-1
j_call: TRBJ2-7
cdr3_length: 14
d_call: .
clone_size: .
cdr3_nt: TGCGCCAGCAGCTTGGATCTTACGACCTACGAGCAGTACTTC
cdr3_aa: CASSLDLTTYEQYF

v_call: TRBV4-1
j_call: TRBJ1-5
cdr3_length: 15
d_call: .
clone_size: .
cdr3_nt: TGCGCCAGCAGCCAAGATGGTCGCAGGGCTCAGCCCCAGCATTTT
cdr3_aa: CASSQDGRRAQPQHF